The rows below give T cell receptor beta chains drawn from one sample of a study of cytomegalovirus exposure and HLA in healthy donors. The repertoire was sequenced with immunoSEQ multiplex PCR; TCRdb's copy has only in-frame clones and lacks some. The data hold 180,000 or so clones, with around four fifths observed a single time. The sample was PBMCs. Source of these receptors: a man aged 18 to 29 in good health and CMV-seronegative. The CDR3 runs from the conserved cysteine through the conserved F or W. The D gene is left open where the match is weak. A row's size may be missing; if present it is once, few, many or a size class.

abundance	v_gene	j_gene	d_gene	CDR3nt	CDR3aa
NA	TRBV7-2	TRBJ2-1	TRBD2	TGTGCCAGCAGGTTGGGACTAGCGGGGGGGCCGAGCTCCTACAATGAGCAGTTCTTC	CASRLGLAGGPSSYNEQFF
NA	TRBV5-1	TRBJ2-7	TRBD1	TGCGCCAGCAGCTTGGCAGGGACAGGCTACGAGCAGTACTTC	CASSLAGTGYEQYF
NA	TRBV30	TRBJ2-2	NA	TGTGCCTGGACAGGGCGAGACACCGGGGAGCTGTTTTTT	CAWTGRDTGELFF
NA	TRBV19	TRBJ2-7	TRBD2	TGTGCCAGTAGAAGGGAGGGACTAGCGGGATCCTACGAGCAGTACTTC	CASRREGLAGSYEQYF
NA	TRBV6-6	TRBJ1-6	NA	TGTGCCGGGAAAGAAGGGAGGGGCAGGCCTTCACCCCTCCACTTT	CAGKEGRGRPSPLHF
few	TRBV9	TRBJ2-1	NA	TGTGCCAGCAGCCCCACAGGGCCGAGTGAGCAGTTCTTC	CASSPTGPSEQFF
NA	TRBV7-2	TRBJ1-3	NA	TGTGCCAGCAGTGACAGGCGCTCTGGAAACACCATATATTTT	CASSDRRSGNTIYF
NA	TRBV11-3	TRBJ2-5	TRBD2	TGTGCCAGCAGCCCTTCCGGGACTAGCGGGAAACGGGCCCAGTACTTC	CASSPSGTSGKRAQYF
NA	TRBV13	TRBJ1-3	NA	TGTGCCAGCAGCTTAGGCCTCGGGATCGGAAACACCATATATTTT	CASSLGLGIGNTIYF
once	TRBV4-2	TRBJ2-2	NA	TGTGCCAGCAGCCAGGGACTCCGGGAAGCGAACACCGGGGAGCTGTTTTTT	CASSQGLREANTGELFF
NA	TRBV19	TRBJ2-5	TRBD1	TGTGCCAGTAGTATGTCAGGGGGCCTCCAAGAGACCCAGTACTTC	CASSMSGGLQETQYF
NA	TRBV2	TRBJ2-1	TRBD2	TGTGCCAGCAGGACGGGACTAGCGGGAGTCGGTGAGCAGTTCTTC	CASRTGLAGVGEQFF
NA	TRBV27	TRBJ1-6	NA	TGTGCCAGCAGTTTCCGAACAGGATCACCCCTCCACTTT	CASSFRTGSPLHF
NA	TRBV4-3	TRBJ2-1	TRBD2	TGCGCCAGCAGCCAAGGTAGCGGGGGAGTGGGCAATGAGCAGTTCTTC	CASSQGSGGVGNEQFF
once	TRBV20-1	TRBJ1-2	NA	TGCAGTGCTAAGGGGGGGGCTGGCTACACCTTC	CSAKGGAGYTF
NA	TRBV30	TRBJ2-3	NA	TGTGCCTGGACCCGGGGGTCGAAAGTGGATACGCAGTATTTT	CAWTRGSKVDTQYF
NA	TRBV5-1	TRBJ2-1	NA	TGCGCCAGCAGGTGGGAGAATGAGCAGTTCTTC	CASRWENEQFF
once	TRBV7-2	TRBJ1-1	NA	TGTGCCAGCAGCTTTGGACTTTTGAACACTGAAGCTTTCTTT	CASSFGLLNTEAFF
few	TRBV30	TRBJ1-5	NA	TGTGCCTGGAGTGTTCCGGGTGGTGGTCAGCCCCAGCATTTT	CAWSVPGGGQPQHF
NA	TRBV27	TRBJ2-1	TRBD2	TGTGCCAGCAGTACGGGAGGGACGGAGAAGGTGGGTGAGCAGTTCTTC	CASSTGGTEKVGEQFF
NA	TRBV4-1	TRBJ2-1	TRBD2	TGCGCCAGCAGCCAAGGGAGGGGACTAGCGGGAGGGCCCAACTCCTACAATGAGCAGTTCTTC	CASSQGRGLAGGPNSYNEQFF
NA	TRBV5-1	TRBJ1-3	NA	TGCGCCAGCAGCCCCGCCGGGGGGGACACCATATATTTT	CASSPAGGDTIYF
once	TRBV4-1	TRBJ2-1	NA	TGCGCCAGCAGCCAACCGACAGGCTACAATGAGCAGTTCTTC	CASSQPTGYNEQFF
NA	TRBV10-3	TRBJ2-1	TRBD2	TGTGCCATCAGTGACGCGGGACTAAACCTCCATGAGCAGTTCTTC	CAISDAGLNLHEQFF
NA	TRBV30	TRBJ2-1	TRBD2	TGTGCCTGGAGTGTTCAGACTAGCGTACAGTTCTTC	CAWSVQTSVQFF
NA	TRBV27	TRBJ1-6	TRBD1	TGTGCCAGCAGTAGACAGGGACGGTCACCCCTCCACTTT	CASSRQGRSPLHF
NA	TRBV21-1	TRBJ1-1	NA	TGTGCCAGCAGCAATCCCTGTCGGGGGGTAAAGACTGAAGCTTTCTTT	CASSNPCRGVKTEAFF
NA	TRBV7-8	TRBJ1-5	NA	TGTGCCAGCAGCTTATTGGCCGACTCTAGCAATCAGCCCCAGCATTTT	CASSLLADSSNQPQHF
NA	TRBV12-5	TRBJ2-3	TRBD1	TGTGCTAGTGGTTTGGGACAGACAGGGGGAAGTAAAGATACGCAGTATTTT	CASGLGQTGGSKDTQYF
NA	TRBV7-9	TRBJ1-6	TRBD1	TGTGCCAGCAGCCGAGGGACAGGGGCCTCACCCCTCCACTTT	CASSRGTGASPLHF
once	TRBV29-1	TRBJ2-2	NA	TGCAGCGTTGCCCCACAGGGAAACACCGGGGAGCTGTTTTTT	CSVAPQGNTGELFF
NA	TRBV10-3	TRBJ2-1	NA	TGTGCCACCGCCAGGGAAGTAACCTACAATGAGCAGTTCTTC	CATAREVTYNEQFF
few	TRBV7-2	TRBJ1-2	NA	TGTGCCAGCAGCTTAGACGGGAGGGGTAGCCGCTATGGCTACACCTTC	CASSLDGRGSRYGYTF
NA	TRBV13	TRBJ1-4	NA	TGTGCCAGCAGCGACACAGGGCCCACTAATGAAAAACTGTTTTTT	CASSDTGPTNEKLFF
NA	TRBV4-1	TRBJ1-1	NA	TGCGCCAGCAGCCCCCTTGTGCATTCAGGGGAATTTGGAGCTTTCTTT	CASSPLVHSGEFGAFF
few	TRBV2	TRBJ1-4	NA	TGTGCCAGCAGCGAACTAGAAAGTGCCGCAGGGGAAAAACTGTTTTTT	CASSELESAAGEKLFF
NA	TRBV7-2	TRBJ2-3	NA	TGTGCCAGCAGCCTTGTGGATACGCAGTATTTT	CASSLVDTQYF
few	TRBV14	TRBJ1-2	NA	TGTGCCGGTGTCGGGTGCGGACATGATAGCTACACCTTC	CAGVGCGHDSYTF
NA	TRBV9	TRBJ2-2	TRBD2	TGTGCCAGCAGCGTACAGTTCCTAGCGGGGGACACCGGGGAGCTGTTTTTT	CASSVQFLAGDTGELFF
NA	TRBV5-1	TRBJ2-7	TRBD1	TGCGCCAGCAGCTGGACAGGGCGCGAGCAGTACTTC	CASSWTGREQYF
NA	TRBV19	TRBJ1-3	NA	TGTGCCAGTAGTATGGGGTTAGCGGACACCATATATTTT	CASSMGLADTIYF
few	TRBV4-3	TRBJ1-5	NA	TGCGCCAGCAGCCAAGATCTAGCCTGGCAGCCCCAGCATTTT	CASSQDLAWQPQHF
NA	TRBV19	TRBJ1-5	NA	TGTGCCAGTAGTATGGCGGGGAATCAGCCCCAGCATTTT	CASSMAGNQPQHF
NA	TRBV4-3	TRBJ1-2	NA	TGCGCCAGCAGCCAAGTAGGAGACAACTATGGCTACACCTTC	CASSQVGDNYGYTF
NA	TRBV4-1	TRBJ2-6	TRBD1	TGCGCCAGCAGCCAAGGCTCAGGGGGCTCAGGGGCCAACGTCCTGACTTTC	CASSQGSGGSGANVLTF
once	TRBV4-2	TRBJ1-6	NA	TGTGCCAGCAGCCGAAAGCGCGACGGAAATAATTCACCCCTCCACTTT	CASSRKRDGNNSPLHF
NA	TRBV6-4	TRBJ1-2	NA	TGTGCCAGCAGTGAGGGGCAGGGTCGGGTCTATGGCTACACCTTC	CASSEGQGRVYGYTF
NA	TRBV5-4	TRBJ2-5	TRBD1	TGTGCCAGCAGCGCCAAGACAGGGGTCGAGACCCAGTACTTC	CASSAKTGVETQYF
NA	TRBV2	TRBJ1-4	NA	TGTGCCAGCAGTGCCGCGGGGCGAACTAATGAAAAACTGTTTTTT	CASSAAGRTNEKLFF
NA	TRBV2	TRBJ1-2	TRBD1	TGTGCCAGCAGGGCCGGGACAGGGGACTCGGGTAGGGGCTACACCTTC	CASRAGTGDSGRGYTF
once	TRBV18	TRBJ1-4	NA	TGTGCCAGCTCACCTCTATACCGAGAAGGGGAAAATGAAAAACTGTTTTTT	CASSPLYREGENEKLFF
NA	TRBV11-2	TRBJ1-2	NA	TGTGCCAGCAGCCAGGACAGCTATGGCTACACCTTC	CASSQDSYGYTF
NA	TRBV13	TRBJ2-1	TRBD2	TGTGCCAGCAGCGTAGGCGGTAGCGGGAGATTTAGCGAGCAGTTCTTC	CASSVGGSGRFSEQFF
NA	TRBV5-1	TRBJ2-1	TRBD2	TGCGCCAGCAGCTCGTTAGCGGGGGGACACAATGAGCAGTTCTTC	CASSSLAGGHNEQFF
NA	TRBV4-1	TRBJ1-1	NA	TGCGCCAGCGCTGGAGGGGTGCCGAACACTGAAGCTTTCTTT	CASAGGVPNTEAFF
NA	TRBV4-3	TRBJ2-1	TRBD2	TGCGCCAGCAGCCCATTAGCGGGAACCTACAATGAGCAGTTCTTC	CASSPLAGTYNEQFF
NA	TRBV4-2	TRBJ1-2	NA	TGTGCCAGCAGCCAGACTGGAGCTGGATCCGAATATGAGGGCTACACCTTC	CASSQTGAGSEYEGYTF
NA	TRBV7-2	TRBJ2-3	NA	TGTGCCAGCAGCTTCAAAAATACGCAGTATTTT	CASSFKNTQYF
once	TRBV6-6	TRBJ2-7	TRBD1	TGTGCCAGCAGTACGGACAGGGTCTCCTACGAGCAGTACTTC	CASSTDRVSYEQYF